This entry describes one T cell receptor (beta chain). The sample belongs to a study of blood T cell repertoires in COVID-19. For the study at large: Samples representing acute and convalescent COVID-19 were sourced from the United States, Italy and Spain.

This table comes from immunoSEQ multiplex PCR, and its TCRdb copy is limited to in-frame clones, with some not included. The sample includes over 150,000 clones, roughly four fifths of them seen just once. The V end lost 1 base, the J end lost 1 base, and 11 bases lay between the germline ends. The CDR3 runs to 16 residues. Per the germline V gene, CDR1 is KGHDR and CDR2 is SFDVKD. The V call is TRBV24-1, the J call TRBJ2-3; D unclear. This sequence was found in a human donor with acute or convalescent COVID-19. The donor label of this sample is uncertain. Sequencing input: peripheral blood. The CDR3 DNA reads as TGTGCCACCAGTGATTTAAGGTCCAGCGGCACAGATACGCAGTATTTT. This translates into CATSDLRSSGTDTQYF.